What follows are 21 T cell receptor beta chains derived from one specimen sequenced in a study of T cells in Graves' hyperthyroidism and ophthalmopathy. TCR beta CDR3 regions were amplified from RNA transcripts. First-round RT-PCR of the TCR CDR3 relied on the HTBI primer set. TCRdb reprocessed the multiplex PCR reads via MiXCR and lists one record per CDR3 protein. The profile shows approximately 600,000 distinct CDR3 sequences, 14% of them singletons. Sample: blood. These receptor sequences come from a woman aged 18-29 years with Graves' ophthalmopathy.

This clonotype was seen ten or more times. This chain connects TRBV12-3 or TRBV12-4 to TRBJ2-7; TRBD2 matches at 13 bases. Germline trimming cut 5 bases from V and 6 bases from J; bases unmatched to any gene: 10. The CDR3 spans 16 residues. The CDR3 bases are TGTGCCAGCAGTCCCCGGACTAGCGGGAGTTCCGGCGAGCAGTACTTC. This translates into CASSPRTSGSSGEQYF.

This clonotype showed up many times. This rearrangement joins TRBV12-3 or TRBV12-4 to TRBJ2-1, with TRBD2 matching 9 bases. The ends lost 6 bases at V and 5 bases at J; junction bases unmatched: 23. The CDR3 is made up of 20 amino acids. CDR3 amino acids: CASRFRPSGLTSGLNNEQFF. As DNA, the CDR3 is TGTGCCAGCAGGTTTCGGCCCTCAGGTTTGACTAGCGGTTTAAACAATGAGCAGTTCTTC.

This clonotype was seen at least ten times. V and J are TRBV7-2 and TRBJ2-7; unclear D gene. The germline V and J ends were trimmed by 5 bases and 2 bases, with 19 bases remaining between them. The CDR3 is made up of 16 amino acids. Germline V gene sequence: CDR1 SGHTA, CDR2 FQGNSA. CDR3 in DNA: TGTGCCAGCAGCCTAGATTCGACGATAAGAACCTACGAGCAGTACTTC. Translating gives CASSLDSTIRTYEQYF. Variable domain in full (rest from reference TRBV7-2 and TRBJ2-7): GAGVSQSPSNKVTEKGKDVELRCDPISGHTALYWYRQSLGQGLEFLIYFQGNSAPDKSGLPSDRFSAERTGGSVSTLTIQRTQQEDSAVYLCASSLDSTIRTYEQYFGPGTRLTVT.

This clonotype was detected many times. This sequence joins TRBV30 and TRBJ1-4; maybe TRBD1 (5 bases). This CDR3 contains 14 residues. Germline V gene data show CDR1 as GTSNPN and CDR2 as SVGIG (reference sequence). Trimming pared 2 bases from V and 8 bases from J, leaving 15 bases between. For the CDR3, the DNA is TGTGCCTGGAGTATCCAGATACGGGGCGAAAAACTGTTTTTT. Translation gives CAWSIQIRGEKLFF.

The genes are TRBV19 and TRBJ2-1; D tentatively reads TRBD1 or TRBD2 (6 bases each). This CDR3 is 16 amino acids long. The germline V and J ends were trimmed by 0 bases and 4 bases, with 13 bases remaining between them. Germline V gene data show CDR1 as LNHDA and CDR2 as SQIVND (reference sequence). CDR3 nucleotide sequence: TGTGCCAGTAGTATAGAGCCGGGGGCTTTATACAATGAGCAGTTCTTC. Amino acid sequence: CASSIEPGALYNEQFF. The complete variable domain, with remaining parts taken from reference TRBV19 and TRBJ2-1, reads DGGITQSPKYLFRKEGQNVTLSCEQNLNHDAMYWYRQDPGQGLRLIYYSQIVNDFQKGDIAEGYSVSREKKESFPLTVTSAQKNPTAFYLCASSIEPGALYNEQFFGPGTRLTVL.

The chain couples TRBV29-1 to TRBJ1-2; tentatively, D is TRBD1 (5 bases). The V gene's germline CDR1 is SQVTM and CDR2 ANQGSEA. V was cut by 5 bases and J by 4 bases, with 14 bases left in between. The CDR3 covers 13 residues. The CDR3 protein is CSVWAGDLYGYTF. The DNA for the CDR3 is TGCAGCGTTTGGGCGGGGGACCTCTATGGCTACACCTTC.

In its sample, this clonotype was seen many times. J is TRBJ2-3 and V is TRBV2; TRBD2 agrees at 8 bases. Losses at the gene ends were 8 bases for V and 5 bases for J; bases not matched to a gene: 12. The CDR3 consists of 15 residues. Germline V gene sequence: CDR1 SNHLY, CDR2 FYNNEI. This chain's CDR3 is CASGGIAGGRDTQYF. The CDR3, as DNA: TGTGCCAGCGGCGGTATTGCGGGAGGACGAGATACGCAGTATTTT.

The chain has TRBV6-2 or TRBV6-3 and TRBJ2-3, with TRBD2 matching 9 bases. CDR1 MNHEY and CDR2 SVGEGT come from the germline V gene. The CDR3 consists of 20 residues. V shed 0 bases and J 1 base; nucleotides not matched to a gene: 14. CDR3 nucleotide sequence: TGTGCCAGCAGTTACTCGAAGCTAGCGGGAAAGGGTGGAGGCACAGATACGCAGTATTTT. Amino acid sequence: CASSYSKLAGKGGGTDTQYF.

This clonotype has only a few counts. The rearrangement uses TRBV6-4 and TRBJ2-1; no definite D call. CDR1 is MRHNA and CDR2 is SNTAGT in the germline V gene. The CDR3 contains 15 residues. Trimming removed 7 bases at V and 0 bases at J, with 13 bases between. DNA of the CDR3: TGTGCCAGCAAGGACCGGGTTAGCTCCTACAATGAGCAGTTCTTC. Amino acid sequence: CASKDRVSSYNEQFF.

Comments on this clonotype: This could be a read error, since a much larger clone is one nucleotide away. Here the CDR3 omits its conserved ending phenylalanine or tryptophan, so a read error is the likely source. CDR3 DNA: TGCGCCAGCAGCCAAGAGGAACAGAGCGGCGACATTCAGTACCTC. Its protein product is CASSQEEQSGDIQYL. The chain uses TRBV4-1 and TRBJ2-4; TRBD2 might be the D (5 bases). The V gene's germline CDR1 is MGHRA and CDR2 YSYEKL. This CDR3 has 15 amino acids. Trimming shortened V by 0 bases and J by 8 bases, and 14 bases separated the two germline ends.

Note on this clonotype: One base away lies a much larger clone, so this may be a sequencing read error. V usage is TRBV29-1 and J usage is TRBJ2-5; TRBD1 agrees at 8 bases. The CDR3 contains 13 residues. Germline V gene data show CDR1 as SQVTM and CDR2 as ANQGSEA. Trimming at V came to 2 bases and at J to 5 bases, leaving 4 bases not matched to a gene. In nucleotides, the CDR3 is TGCAGCGTTGAATGGGACAGGTCGGAGACCCAGTACTTC. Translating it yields CSVEWDRSETQYF.

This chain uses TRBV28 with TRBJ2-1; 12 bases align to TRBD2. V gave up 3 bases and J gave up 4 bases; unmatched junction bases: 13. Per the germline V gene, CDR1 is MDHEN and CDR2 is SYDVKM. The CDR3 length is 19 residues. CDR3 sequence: CASSLWTSGDYQRYNEQFF. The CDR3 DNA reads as TGTGCCAGCAGTTTGTGGACTAGCGGGGACTACCAACGTTACAATGAGCAGTTCTTC.

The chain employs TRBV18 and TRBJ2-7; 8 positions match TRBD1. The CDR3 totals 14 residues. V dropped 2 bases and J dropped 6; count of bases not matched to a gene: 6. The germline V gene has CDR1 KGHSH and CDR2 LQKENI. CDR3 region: CASSPGQGLIEQYF. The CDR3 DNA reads TGTGCCAGCTCACCAGGACAGGGCCTCATCGAGCAGTACTTC.

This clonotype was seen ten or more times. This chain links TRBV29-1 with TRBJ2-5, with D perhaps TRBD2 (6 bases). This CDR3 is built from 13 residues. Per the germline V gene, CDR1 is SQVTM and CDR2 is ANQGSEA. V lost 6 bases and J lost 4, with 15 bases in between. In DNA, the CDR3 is TGCAGCGTCGGTACGGGGGTGGGAGAGACCCAGTACTTC. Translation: CSVGTGVGETQYF.

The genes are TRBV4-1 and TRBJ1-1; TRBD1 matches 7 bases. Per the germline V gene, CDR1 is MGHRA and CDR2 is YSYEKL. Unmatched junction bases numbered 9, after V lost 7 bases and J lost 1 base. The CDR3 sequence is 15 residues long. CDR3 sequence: CASTKGTAPNTEAFF. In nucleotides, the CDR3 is TGCGCCAGCACGAAAGGGACAGCTCCGAACACTGAAGCTTTCTTT.

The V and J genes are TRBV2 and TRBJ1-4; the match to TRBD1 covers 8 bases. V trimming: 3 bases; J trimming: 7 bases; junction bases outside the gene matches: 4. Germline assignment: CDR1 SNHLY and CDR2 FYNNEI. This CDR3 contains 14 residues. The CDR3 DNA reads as TGTGCCAGCAGTGAGTGGACAGGGATTGAAAAACTGTTTTTT. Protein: CASSEWTGIEKLFF.

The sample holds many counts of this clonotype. The CDR3 DNA follows: TGTGCCATCAAGGATGAGTGGGTGGCAGATACGCAGTATTTT. This translates into CAIKDEWVADTQYF. The chain employs TRBV10-3 and TRBJ2-3, with no clear D. Germline assignment: CDR1 ENHRY and CDR2 SYGVKD. V was shortened by 7 bases and J by 4 bases, with 15 bases between the two germline ends. The CDR3 is made up of 14 amino acids.

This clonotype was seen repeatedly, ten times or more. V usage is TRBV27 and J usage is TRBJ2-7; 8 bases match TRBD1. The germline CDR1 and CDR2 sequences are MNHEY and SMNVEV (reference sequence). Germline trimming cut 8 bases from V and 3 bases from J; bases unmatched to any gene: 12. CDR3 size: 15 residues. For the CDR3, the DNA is TGTGCCAGCCACCCTTCCGGACAGGGCAGCTACGAGCAGTACTTC. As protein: CASHPSGQGSYEQYF.

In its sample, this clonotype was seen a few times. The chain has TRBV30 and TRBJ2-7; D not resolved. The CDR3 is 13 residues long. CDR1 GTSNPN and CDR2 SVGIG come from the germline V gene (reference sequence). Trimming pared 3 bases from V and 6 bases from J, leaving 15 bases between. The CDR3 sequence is CAWRPPGSGEQYF. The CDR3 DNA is TGTGCCTGGAGACCCCCAGGTTCTGGCGAGCAGTACTTC. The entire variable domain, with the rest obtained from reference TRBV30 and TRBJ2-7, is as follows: SQTIHQWPATLVQPVGSPLSLECTVEGTSNPNLYWYRQAAGRGLQLLFYSVGIGQISSEVPQNLSASRPQDRQFILSSKKLLLSDSGFYLCAWRPPGSGEQYFGPGTRLTVT.

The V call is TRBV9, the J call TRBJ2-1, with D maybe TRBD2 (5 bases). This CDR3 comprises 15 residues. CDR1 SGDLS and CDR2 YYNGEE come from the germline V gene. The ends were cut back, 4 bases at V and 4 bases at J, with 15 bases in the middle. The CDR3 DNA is TGTGCCAGCAGCCTCGGGCCAGGACTGTACAATGAGCAGTTCTTC. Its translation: CASSLGPGLYNEQFF.

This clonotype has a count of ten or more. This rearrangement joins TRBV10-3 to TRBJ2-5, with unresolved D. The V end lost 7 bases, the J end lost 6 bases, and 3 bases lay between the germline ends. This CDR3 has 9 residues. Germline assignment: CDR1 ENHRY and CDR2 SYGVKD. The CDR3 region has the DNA TGTGCCATCAAAAAGACCCAGTACTTC. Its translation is CAIKKTQYF.